Detailed here is one TCR beta chain. Germline is not matched at one junction end, which may reflect a read error. From germline, CDR1 is SGHNT and CDR2 YENEEA. The CDR3 spans 15 residues. The sample is drawn from a study of identical twins. MiXCR, run by TCRdb on the 5' RACE reads, gives a single entry per CDR3 protein. This table has some 1,600,000 distinct CDR3 sequences, 32% appearing once. The chain combines TRBV11-3 with TRBJ2-1; D possibly corresponds to TRBD1 (5 bases). The sequence derives from a newborn girl in good health. Specimen: cord blood. The CDR3, as DNA: TGTGCCAGCAGCTTAGGAAGTGGGGCCCACAATGATCAGTTCTTC. Translating it yields CASSLGSGAHNDQFF. Filled out from reference TRBV11-3 and TRBJ2-1, the complete variable domain reads EAGVVQSPRYKIIEKKQPVAFWCNPISGHNTLYWYLQNLGQGPELLIRYENEEAVDDSQLPKDRFSAERLKGVDSTLKIQPAELGDSAVYLCASSLGSGAHNDQFFGPGTRLTVL.